Each of the 14 T cell receptor beta chains below was sequenced from the same sample in a study of shared clonotypes between healthy human individuals. Assay used: immunoSEQ multiplex PCR; TCRdb lists only in-frame clones, some missing. Among 800,000 to 950,000 clones listed, 96% were seen once. Naive CD8 populations comprised CD45RO-negative cells positively selected for CCR7, excluding terminally differentiated effector memory CD45RA+ cells. Sequences were obtained from naive CD8+ T cells sorted from blood. The origin of the receptors is a young man in good health.

This chain uses TRBV6-5 with TRBJ1-2; D remains unclear. V lost 4 bases and J lost 6, with 12 bases in between. The CDR3 is 13 residues long. Germline V gene sequence: CDR1 MNHEY, CDR2 SVGAGI. DNA for the CDR3: TGTGCCAGCAGTTCTTTTCAGGTTGATGGCTACACCTTC. Its protein is CASSSFQVDGYTF.

The chain combines TRBV15 with TRBJ2-3; 7 nucleotides agree with TRBD2. CDR1 is LNHNV, CDR2 YYDKDF, per germline (reference sequence). CDR3 length equals 15 residues. V dropped 5 bases and J dropped 0; count of bases not matched to a gene: 5. CDR3 region: CATSALAASTDTQYF. The CDR3 DNA follows: TGTGCCACCAGCGCCCTAGCGGCTAGCACAGATACGCAGTATTTT.

J is TRBJ2-1 and V is TRBV5-1; 13 nucleotides match TRBD2. V gave up 4 bases and J gave up 9 bases; unmatched junction bases: 22. This CDR3 comprises 20 residues. Germline CDR1 is SGHRS and CDR2 is YFSETQ. The DNA of the CDR3 is TGCGCCAGCAGCGGGTACCGGGACAGAGGACTAGCGGGAGAGGGTAGTGAGCAGTTCTTC. Its protein product is CASSGYRDRGLAGEGSEQFF.

This clone has a single count. J is TRBJ2-5 and V is TRBV5-5; D may be TRBD1 or TRBD2 (5 bases each). Deletions cut 2 bases from V and 5 bases from J, with 19 bases between. Germline values: CDR1 SGHKS, CDR2 YYEKEE (reference sequence). The CDR3 runs 16 residues. CDR3 nucleotides: TGTGCCAGCAGCTTACTCCGGGGAACAAAGGGGGAGACCCAGTACTTC. It translates to CASSLLRGTKGETQYF.

The chain has TRBV5-1 and TRBJ2-7; the D gene is possibly TRBD1 (6 bases). Trimming took off 3 bases at V and 3 bases at J, with 13 bases between the two ends. Germline assignment: CDR1 SGHRS and CDR2 YFSETQ. CDR3 length: 14 amino acids. The chain's CDR3 is CASSYSGDHYEQYF. The CDR3 coding sequence is TGCGCCAGCAGCTACTCAGGGGACCACTACGAGCAGTACTTC.

The chain links TRBV5-6 to TRBJ2-5; TRBD1 matches 9 bases. Germline trimming cut 4 bases from V and 3 bases from J; bases unmatched to any gene: 4. Germline V gene data show CDR1 as SGHDT and CDR2 as YYEEEE. The CDR3 extends over 14 amino acids. The CDR3 reads CASSLGTGKETQYF. Written as DNA, the CDR3 is TGTGCCAGCAGCCTCGGGACAGGGAAAGAGACCCAGTACTTC.

The chain couples TRBV7-9 to TRBJ1-2; D remains unclear. This CDR3 contains 14 residues. Trimming cost V 1 base and J 4 bases, with 10 bases left between them. CDR1 is SEHNR and CDR2 is FQNEAQ in the germline V gene (reference sequence). DNA of the CDR3: TGTGCCAGCAGCTTAGGAGCTGGGCGCTATGGCTACACCTTC. Residues: CASSLGAGRYGYTF.

The rearrangement joins TRBV27 to TRBJ2-1; D is possibly TRBD2 (6 bases). V lost 4 bases and J 5 bases, leaving 12 bases between the germline ends. CDR3 length: 14 amino acids. Per the germline V gene, CDR1 is MNHEY and CDR2 is SMNVEV (reference sequence). The CDR3 is CASSWRDPDNEQFF. In DNA, the CDR3 is TGTGCCAGCAGTTGGCGGGATCCGGACAATGAGCAGTTCTTC.

The chain carries TRBV28 and TRBJ1-3; D gene uncertain. The CDR3 totals 11 residues. CDR1 is MDHEN, CDR2 SYDVKM, per germline. Trimming removed 6 bases from V and 1 base from J, with 1 base in between. CDR3 nucleotide sequence: TGTGCCAGCAGATCTGGAAACACCATATATTTT. Residues: CASRSGNTIYF.

This chain links TRBV7-2 with TRBJ2-7; D not certain. This CDR3 is 13 amino acids long. V was shortened by 1 base and J by 3 bases, with 7 bases between the two germline ends. Germline CDR1 reads SGHTA; CDR2 reads FQGNSA. CDR3 protein: CASSLGRFYEQYF. For the CDR3, the DNA is TGTGCCAGCAGCTTAGGCCGTTTCTACGAGCAGTACTTC.

The V gene is TRBV28, the J gene TRBJ1-1; no reliable D call. V was shortened by 2 bases and J by 4 bases, with 11 bases between the two germline ends. Germline V gene sequence: CDR1 MDHEN, CDR2 SYDVKM. The CDR3 loop spans 14 amino acids. CDR3 amino acids: CASSLGPSGTEAFF. In DNA, the CDR3 is TGTGCCAGCAGTTTAGGTCCCAGTGGCACTGAAGCTTTCTTT.

The V call is TRBV10-2, the J call TRBJ2-3, with D hard to call. Per germline, CDR1 WSHSY and CDR2 SAAADI. V was trimmed by 8 bases and J by 0 bases, leaving 15 bases between them. The CDR3 covers 15 residues. The DNA for the CDR3 is TGCGCCAGCTCAGATCAATTGCTTAGCACAGATACGCAGTATTTT. Amino acid sequence: CASSDQLLSTDTQYF.

The rearrangement uses TRBV30 and TRBJ2-7, with TRBD2 matching over 11 bases. There are 13 residues in the CDR3. The trim removed 8 bases at V and 0 bases at J, leaving 3 bases unmatched. Germline CDR1 GTSNPN, CDR2 SVGIG (reference sequence). The CDR3 spells CAQGLADSYEQYF. The CDR3, as DNA: TGTGCCCAGGGACTAGCGGACTCCTACGAGCAGTACTTC. Full variable domain (rest looked up from reference TRBV30 and TRBJ2-7): SQTIHQWPATLVQPVGSPLSLECTVEGTSNPNLYWYRQAAGRGLQLLFYSVGIGQISSEVPQNLSASRPQDRQFILSSKKLLLSDSGFYLCAQGLADSYEQYFGPGTRLTVT.

The chain couples TRBV14 to TRBJ1-3; D may be TRBD1 (6 bases). V was trimmed by 2 bases and J by 1 base, leaving 9 bases between them. The germline CDR1 and CDR2 sequences are SGHDN and FVKESK. This CDR3 spans 15 amino acids. The CDR3 sequence: CASSQRQDSGNTIYF. Here the CDR3 DNA reads TGTGCCAGCAGCCAACGACAGGATTCTGGAAACACCATATATTTT.